The entry that follows covers one TCR beta chain sequence. This entry belongs to a study of control samples from healthy donors and cancer patients. The germline V and J ends were trimmed by 3 bases and 0 bases, with 13 bases remaining between them. Germline-derived CDR1 and CDR2 are SGHKS and YYEKEE (reference sequence). There are 16 residues in the CDR3. The protocol was immunoSEQ multiplex PCR, while the TCRdb copy is restricted to in-frame clones and leaves out a portion. Of about 110,000 clones in the sample, about 80% were seen once. The receptor was derived from a man younger than 35 in good health. The chain links TRBV5-5 to TRBJ2-1; possibly TRBD1 for D (6 bases). Sequencing used blood. CDR3 DNA: TGTGCCAGCAGCTATCTTCAGGGGAGCTCCTACAATGAGCAGTTCTTC. Encoded protein: CASSYLQGSSYNEQFF.